The 12 T cell receptor beta chains below were found in one sample sequenced in a study of T-cell reconstitution after alpha-beta-depleted transplantation in children. Preparing the TCRbeta library involved the use of unique molecular identifiers. TCRdb recomputed calls from the PCR reads with MiXCR, one row per CDR3 protein. The data contain 280,000 or so distinct CDR3 sequences, about 9.9% of them singletons. The specimen comprised peripheral blood, sampled 180 days after TCRalphabeta/CD19-depleted stem cell transplant. The receptors here all came from a male patient between 2 and 15 years old who had a stem cell transplant for chronic granulomatous disease, so the T cells may come from the graft donor.

This clonotype has a count of ten or more. V usage is TRBV7-3 and J usage is TRBJ2-1, with TRBD2 matching over 10 bases. The germline CDR1 and CDR2 sequences are SGHTA and FQGTGA. This CDR3 region has 11 residues. J was trimmed by 15 bases and V by 4 bases; bases with no gene match: 3. CDR3 sequence: CASSSSGSLFF. In nucleotides, the CDR3 is TGTGCCAGCAGCTCTAGCGGGAGCCTGTTCTTC.

This clonotype was found many times. This chain uses TRBV6-1 with TRBJ2-2; 14 bases align to TRBD2. Trimming removed 6 bases from V and 6 bases from J; junction bases left unmatched: 9. CDR1 is MNHNS and CDR2 is SASEGT in the germline V gene. The CDR3 has 17 amino acids. The DNA for the CDR3 is TGTGCCAGCAGGGGACTAGCGGGAGTGTTTTTTGCCGGGGAGCTGTTTTTT. This encodes CASRGLAGVFFAGELFF.

The table lists this clonotype with many counts. V usage is TRBV9 and J usage is TRBJ2-5, with D possibly TRBD1 on 6 matching bases. Germline CDR1 is SGDLS and CDR2 is YYNGEE. CDR3 length equals 14 residues. V was cut by 4 bases and J by 1 base, with 11 bases left in between. The CDR3 spells CASSKDSSQETQYF. The CDR3 nucleotides read TGTGCCAGCAGCAAGGACAGTTCCCAAGAGACCCAGTACTTC.

At least ten counts were recorded for this clonotype. The rearrangement joins TRBV5-6 to TRBJ2-1, with 13 bases that match TRBD2. J gave up 8 bases and V 7 bases, and 3 bases lay outside the gene matches. The germline gives CDR1 SGHDT, CDR2 YYEEEE. The CDR3 is made up of 13 amino acids. In nucleotides, the CDR3 is TGTGCCAGCGGACTAGCGGGAGCGGATGAGCAGTTCTTC. Translating it yields CASGLAGADEQFF.

This clonotype has more than one count but fewer than ten. The J gene is TRBJ2-7, the V gene TRBV7-2, with D perhaps matching TRBD2 (6 bases). Trimming cost V 3 bases and J 0 bases, with 9 bases left between them. CDR1 is SGHTA, CDR2 FQGNSA, per germline. The CDR3 is made up of 14 amino acids. This chain's CDR3 is CASSFDGSSYEQYF. Written as DNA, the CDR3 is TGTGCCAGCAGCTTCGACGGGAGCTCCTACGAGCAGTACTTC.

This clonotype was seen at least ten times. The CDR3 loop reads CARRTSIKNIQYF. Here the CDR3 DNA reads TGTGCTAGAAGGACTAGCATCAAAAACATTCAGTACTTC. The genes are TRBV12-5 and TRBJ2-4; 8 bases are shared with TRBD2. Trimming at V came to 9 bases and at J to 3 bases, leaving 4 bases not matched to a gene. CDR1 is LGHNT and CDR2 is FRNRAP in the germline V gene. The CDR3 sequence is 13 residues long.

At least ten counts were recorded for this clonotype. The gene calls are TRBV12-3 or TRBV12-4 and TRBJ2-6; D is uncertain. The CDR3 consists of 14 residues. V was shortened by 5 bases and J by 0 bases, with 5 bases between the two germline ends. CDR3 sequence: CASSVNSGANVLTF. In nucleotides, the CDR3 is TGTGCCAGCAGTGTGAACTCTGGGGCCAACGTCCTGACTTTC.

A remark on this clonotype: A clone one base away is much larger, so this may be a read error. This chain uses TRBV27 with TRBJ1-2, with D hard to call. The CDR3 extends over 13 amino acids. CDR1 is MNHEY and CDR2 is SMNVEV in the germline V gene (reference sequence). With 3 bases removed from V and 7 bases from J, the gap between germline ends came to 12 bases. The CDR3 bases are TGTGCCAGCAGTTTCGGCTCGGACTGTGGCTACACCTTC. Translated, it gives CASSFGSDCGYTF.

This clonotype was counted ten times or more. This chain connects TRBV5-5 to TRBJ2-5; D uncertain. CDR1 is SGHKS, CDR2 YYEKEE, per germline (reference sequence). V lost 2 bases, J lost 1 base, and 6 bases lay in between. The CDR3 is 13 amino acids. The CDR3 region is CASSFQPQETQYF. The CDR3 DNA follows: TGTGCCAGCAGCTTTCAGCCCCAAGAGACCCAGTACTTC.

This chain uses TRBV21-1 with TRBJ2-7; TRBD2 was called by the table and not checked on the DNA. TRBV21-1 is designated a pseudogene. The CDR3 runs to 15 residues. The CDR3 region is CASNKLAGGLYEQYF. The CDR3 nucleotides are TGTGCCAGCAATAAACTAGCGGGAGGGTTGTACGAGCAGTACTTC.

With regard to this clonotype: This may be a read error: a much more frequent sequence differs by one nucleotide. V and J are TRBV29-1 and TRBJ2-1; possible D gene TRBD2, 5 bases. The V gene lost 0 bases and the J gene lost 2 bases, with 17 bases spanning the gap. The germline gives CDR1 SQVTM, CDR2 ANQGSEA. The CDR3 runs 17 residues. The CDR3 sequence: CSVEDPPSRRPYNEQFF. For the CDR3, the DNA is TGCAGCGTTGAAGATCCCCCCTCGAGGAGGCCCTACAATGAGCAGTTCTTC.

This clonotype was found a few times. The rearrangement uses TRBV9 and TRBJ2-6, with D perhaps TRBD1 (6 bases). Trimming took 3 bases from V and 1 from J, leaving 11 bases between them. Germline CDR1 is SGDLS and CDR2 is YYNGEE. The CDR3 runs 16 residues. For the CDR3, the DNA is TGTGCCAGCAGCGAAGACAGGTTTTCTGGGGCCAACGTCCTGACTTTC. Protein product: CASSEDRFSGANVLTF.